This T cell receptor beta chain was recorded in a study of T cells in Graves' hyperthyroidism and ophthalmopathy. Orbital computed tomography and thyroid ultrasound, together with serum TRAb and thyroxine and clinical symptoms, were used for diagnoses. The CDR3 is 16 residues long. CDR1 and CDR2 (germline): SGHVS, FQNEAQ. The V and J ends lost 5 bases and 2 bases, in that order; junction bases with no gene match: 10. Researchers took RNA transcripts and amplified the TCR beta CDR3 regions from them. First-round RT-PCR targeting the TCR CDR3 was performed with the HTBI primer set. TCRdb itself ran the multiplex PCR reads through MiXCR, one entry per CDR3 protein. The profile shows 480,000 or so distinct CDR3 sequences, about 45% of them singletons.

The V and J genes are TRBV7-8 and TRBJ2-7; 9 bases match TRBD1. Material: peripheral blood or thyroid tissue (not recorded which). The sequence was collected from an adult woman with Graves' disease, either hyperthyroidism or ophthalmopathy (not recorded which). CDR3 amino acids: CASSTPSGTGTYEQYF. The CDR3 coding sequence is TGTGCCAGCAGCACGCCCTCCGGGACAGGGACCTACGAGCAGTACTTC. Together with reference TRBV7-8 and TRBJ2-7, the CDR3 gives the full variable domain: GAGVSQSPRYKVAKRGQDVALRCDPISGHVSLFWYQQALGQGPEFLTYFQNEAQLDKSGLPSDRFFAERPEGSVSTLKIQRTQQEDSAVYLCASSTPSGTGTYEQYFGPGTRLTVT.